These 11 T cell receptor beta chains originate from one sample sequenced in a study of blood T cells in healthy people across ages. A sample-barcoded 5' primer and a J-beta primer mix were used in a second PCR of roughly 7 to 11 cycles. MiXCR, run by TCRdb on the 5' RACE reads, gives a single entry per CDR3 protein. This table holds some 1 million distinct CDR3 sequences, more than 35% found once. The material sequenced was blood. The source of these receptors is a woman aged 55-75 years in good health.

Only one count was recorded for this clonotype. The J gene is TRBJ2-1, the V gene TRBV28; 9 bases match TRBD2. This CDR3 is built from 18 residues. CDR1 MDHEN and CDR2 SYDVKM come from the germline V gene. After removal of 4 bases from V and 2 bases from J, the junction contained 12 bases not matched to a gene. CDR3 sequence reads: CASSSVLAGVGPYNEQFF. CDR3 in DNA: TGTGCCAGCAGTTCAGTCTTAGCGGGAGTGGGTCCCTACAATGAGCAGTTCTTC.

The chain couples TRBV20-1 to TRBJ2-7; 9 bases match TRBD2. V lost 4 bases to trimming and J lost 5 bases; unmatched junction nucleotides: 9. Germline V gene lookup returns CDR1 DFQATT and CDR2 SNEGSKA (reference sequence). This CDR3 spans 14 amino acids. The CDR3 DNA reads TGCAGTGCTAAGGGACTAGCTGGATTAGACGAGCAGTACTTC. Translated, it gives CSAKGLAGLDEQYF.

The chain couples TRBV14 to TRBJ2-7; possibly TRBD2 for D (6 bases). V lost 6 bases and J lost 1, with 19 bases in between. Germline CDR1 reads SGHDN; CDR2 reads FVKESK. The CDR3 contains 16 residues. The CDR3 sequence is CASSRRASEGSYEQYF. The DNA for the CDR3 is TGTGCCAGCAGTCGACGGGCTAGCGAGGGATCCTACGAGCAGTACTTC.

This clonotype was seen ten or more times. The chain joins TRBV20-1 to TRBJ2-7; the match to TRBD1 covers 8 bases. The CDR3 consists of 16 residues. From germline, CDR1 is DFQATT and CDR2 SNEGSKA (reference sequence). The junction had 14 bases not matched to a gene; V was cut back by 5 bases and J by 2 bases. In nucleotides, the CDR3 is TGCAGTGCTTCCTCACGACAGGGGCCCGGGACCTACGAGCAGTACTTC. It is translated as CSASSRQGPGTYEQYF.

V and J are TRBV27 and TRBJ1-2, with a tentative D call TRBD1 (6 bases). The germline V gene has CDR1 MNHEY and CDR2 SMNVEV (reference sequence). V lost 7 bases, J lost 1 base, and 16 bases lay in between. There are 15 residues in the CDR3. CDR3 sequence (DNA): TGTGCCAGCAAACATAGGGGGGTGGGTAACTATGGCTACACCTTC. Encoded protein: CASKHRGVGNYGYTF.

The sample holds a few counts of this clonotype. This chain connects TRBV5-1 to TRBJ2-7; 8 bases map to TRBD2. V was pared by 0 bases and J by 2 bases, with 7 bases of the junction left unmatched. CDR1 is SGHRS and CDR2 is YFSETQ in the germline V gene. CDR3 length: 16 residues. Here the CDR3 reads CASSLAFGTSAYEQYF. CDR3 in DNA: TGCGCCAGCAGCTTGGCCTTCGGGACTAGTGCCTACGAGCAGTACTTC.

The CDR3 sequence: CASSPTRPGKMNEQFF. The CDR3 region has the DNA TGTGCCAGCAGCCCAACCCGGCCAGGGAAAATGAATGAGCAGTTCTTC. The chain joins TRBV7-2 to TRBJ2-1; a weak D match, TRBD1 (5 bases). With 5 bases removed from V and 7 bases from J, the gap between germline ends came to 21 bases. Germline values: CDR1 SGHTA, CDR2 FQGNSA. The CDR3 runs to 16 residues.

Of note for this clonotype: Possible read error: a much larger clone is one base away. The gene calls are TRBV2 and TRBJ2-1; D gene uncertain. CDR1 is SNHLY, CDR2 FYNNEI, per germline. V was shortened by 6 bases and J by 10 bases, with 10 bases between the two germline ends. The CDR3 extends over 11 amino acids. The CDR3 sequence is CASSPHEEQFF. Written as DNA, the CDR3 is TGTGCCAGCAGCCCTCACGAGGAGCAGTTCTTC.

The gene calls are TRBV5-5 and TRBJ2-3; no clear D. The CDR3 runs 15 residues. CDR1 is SGHKS and CDR2 is YYEKEE in the germline V gene (reference sequence). The V end lost 4 bases, the J end lost 2 bases, and 14 bases lay between the germline ends. The CDR3 here is CASSRAPSITDTQYF. Here the CDR3 DNA reads TGTGCCAGCAGCCGGGCCCCCAGTATCACAGATACGCAGTATTTT.

This sequence joins TRBV15 and TRBJ2-7; no clear D gene. The CDR3 has 14 residues. Germline CDR1 is LNHNV and CDR2 is YYDKDF (reference sequence). V was clipped by 1 base and J by 4 bases, with 11 bases between them. The CDR3 loop reads CATSRVSSRYEQYF. The CDR3 bases are TGTGCCACCAGCAGAGTCAGCAGCCGATACGAGCAGTACTTC.

This clonotype was seen only a few times. The chain joins TRBV12-3 or TRBV12-4 to TRBJ2-5; 9 nucleotides line up with TRBD2. The CDR3 spans 15 residues. V lost 4 bases and J lost 11; bases outside the gene matches: 14. DNA of the CDR3: TGTGCCAGCAGTTGGGGGACTAGCTCCTACAATGAGCAGTACTTC. Protein: CASSWGTSSYNEQYF.